One and the same sample provided the 7 T cell receptor beta chains below, sequenced in a study of shared clonotypes between healthy human individuals (TCRdb year 2020). The library was made by the immunoSEQ multiplex PCR assay. The table comes from immuneACCESS by way of TCRdb, which keeps in-frame sequences with V and J called. Part of the clones is missing from these tables; in studies checked, under half for an unresolved V gene and the rest for unknown reasons. In this sample the table shows over a million clones, approximately 80% of which occur a single time. The biggest ten clones account for approximately 0.52% of the sample. Sequencing was performed on memory CD4+ T cells from PBMCs. In light of the paper, this sample's cell subset or site label describes: CD45RA-negative fraction. Receptors were obtained from a man younger than 30 in good health. Some clones in this sample may be carry-over from other donors' samples.

This clone was detected only a few times. The rearrangement uses TRBV5-1 and TRBJ1-2; no firm D call. Germline V lookup: CDR1 SGHRS, CDR2 YFSETQ. V lost 7 bases to trimming and J lost 0 bases, with 7 bases between them. This CDR3 has 12 residues. CDR3 DNA: TGCGCCAGCCACGGAACTAACTATGGCTACACCTTC. As protein: CASHGTNYGYTF.

The V gene is TRBV2, the J gene TRBJ2-7, with D perhaps TRBD2 (5 bases). Germline CDR1 reads SNHLY; CDR2 reads FYNNEI. Trimming removed 1 base at V and 6 bases at J, with 16 bases between. This CDR3 comprises 15 residues. The chain's CDR3 is CASSEGTRRAVEQYF. The CDR3 coding sequence is TGTGCCAGCAGTGAAGGAACTAGAAGAGCGGTCGAGCAGTACTTC. The full variable domain, its missing parts supplied by reference TRBV2 and TRBJ2-7, is EPEVTQTPSHQVTQMGQEVILRCVPISNHLYFYWYRQILGQKVEFLVSFYNNEISEKSEIFDDQFSVERPDGSNFTLKIRSTKLEDSAMYFCASSEGTRRAVEQYFGPGTRLTVT.

The rearrangement links TRBV7-9 to TRBJ2-7; 9 positions match TRBD1. The V segment lost 2 bases and the J segment 0 bases; nucleotides outside the gene matches: 2. This CDR3 is 15 amino acids long. Germline V CDR1 and CDR2: SEHNR, FQNEAQ (reference sequence). CDR3 nucleotide sequence: TGTGCCAGCAGCTTAAAGGGACAGGGCTCCTACGAGCAGTACTTC. Protein sequence: CASSLKGQGSYEQYF.

The gene calls are TRBV2 and TRBJ2-5, with 7 bases identical to TRBD1. CDR3 size: 13 residues. CDR1 and CDR2 (germline): SNHLY, FYNNEI. With 7 bases clipped from V and 5 bases from J, the junction kept 7 bases outside the gene matches. CDR3 coding DNA: TGTGCCAGCAACAGGGGCATGGGGGAGACCCAGTACTTC. It codes for CASNRGMGETQYF. Based on the CDR3 plus reference TRBV2 and TRBJ2-5, the full variable domain is EPEVTQTPSHQVTQMGQEVILRCVPISNHLYFYWYRQILGQKVEFLVSFYNNEISEKSEIFDDQFSVERPDGSNFTLKIRSTKLEDSAMYFCASNRGMGETQYFGPGTRLLVL.

The rearrangement uses TRBV7-2 and TRBJ1-5; unclear D gene. The germline gives CDR1 SGHTA, CDR2 FQGNSA. The germline V and J ends were trimmed by 6 bases and 5 bases, with 17 bases remaining between them. The CDR3 length is 15 residues. The CDR3 DNA is TGTGCCAGCAGTCTAAGATCAGGCGGAGATCAGCCCCAGCATTTT. This encodes CASSLRSGGDQPQHF.

The chain links TRBV5-1 to TRBJ2-1; D possibly uses TRBD1 or TRBD2 (5 bases each). Between the trimmed V and J ends, which lost 0 bases and 5 bases, there was a span of 18 bases. The germline gives CDR1 SGHRS, CDR2 YFSETQ. This CDR3 is built from 17 residues. CDR3 coding DNA: TGCGCCAGCAGCTTGGCGGCCTCCGGGGCCCAACACAATGAGCAGTTCTTC. Translation: CASSLAASGAQHNEQFF.

This clone has ten or more counts. V and J are TRBV18 and TRBJ1-1; D call uncertain. The CDR3 covers 15 residues. V lost 3 bases, J lost 4 bases, and 15 bases lay in between. Germline lookup yields CDR1 KGHSH and CDR2 LQKENI. The CDR3 protein is CASSPNRLGGTEAFF. DNA of the CDR3: TGTGCCAGCTCACCTAATCGGTTAGGCGGCACTGAAGCTTTCTTT.